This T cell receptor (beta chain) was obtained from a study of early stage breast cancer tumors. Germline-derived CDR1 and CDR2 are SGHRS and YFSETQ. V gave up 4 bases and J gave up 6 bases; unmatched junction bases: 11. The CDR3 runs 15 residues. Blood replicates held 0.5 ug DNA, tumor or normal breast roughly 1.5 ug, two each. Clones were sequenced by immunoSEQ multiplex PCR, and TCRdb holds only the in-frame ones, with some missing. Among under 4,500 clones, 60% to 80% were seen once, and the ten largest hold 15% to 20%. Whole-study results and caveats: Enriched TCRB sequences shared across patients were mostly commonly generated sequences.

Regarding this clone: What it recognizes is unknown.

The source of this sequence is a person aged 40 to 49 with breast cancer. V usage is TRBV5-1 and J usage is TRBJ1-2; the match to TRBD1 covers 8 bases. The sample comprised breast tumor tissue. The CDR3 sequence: CASSPGQGRWDGYTF. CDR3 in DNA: TGCGCCAGCAGCCCCGGACAGGGAAGGTGGGATGGCTACACCTTC. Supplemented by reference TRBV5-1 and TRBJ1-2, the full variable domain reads KAGVTQTPRYLIKTRGQQVTLSCSPISGHRSVSWYQQTPGQGLQFLFEYFSETQRNKGNFPGRFSGRQFSNSRSEMNVSTLELGDSALYLCASSPGQGRWDGYTFGSGTRLTVV.